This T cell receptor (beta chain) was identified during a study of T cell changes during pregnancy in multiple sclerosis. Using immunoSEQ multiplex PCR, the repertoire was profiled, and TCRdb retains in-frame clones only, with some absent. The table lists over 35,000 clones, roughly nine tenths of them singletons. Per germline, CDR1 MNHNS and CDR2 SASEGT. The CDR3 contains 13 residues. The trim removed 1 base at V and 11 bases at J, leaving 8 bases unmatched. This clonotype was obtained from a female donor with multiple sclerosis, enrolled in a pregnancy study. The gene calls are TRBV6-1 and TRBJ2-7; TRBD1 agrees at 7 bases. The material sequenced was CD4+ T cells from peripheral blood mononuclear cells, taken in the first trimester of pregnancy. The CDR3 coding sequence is TGTGCCAGCAGTGAAGTAGGAGACAGGGTTAAGTACTTC. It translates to CASSEVGDRVKYF.